This passage covers 22 T cell receptor beta chains from one sample sequenced in a study of CD8 T cells in ankylosing spondylitis. TCRdb passed the 5' RACE reads through MiXCR, listing each CDR3 protein once. The table has about 250,000 distinct CDR3 sequences, roughly a third seen once. The material sequenced was blood, either unsorted or a sorted T cell fraction (not recorded which). These receptor sequences come from a male donor with ankylosing spondylitis or in good health (not recorded which).

This clonotype was found a few times. The rearrangement uses TRBV5-5 and TRBJ2-1, with a weak D call TRBD1 (7 bases). This CDR3 spans 16 amino acids. V dropped 1 base and J dropped 0 bases, with 11 bases sitting between them. Germline loops: CDR1 SGHKS, CDR2 YYEKEE (reference sequence). The DNA for the CDR3 is TGTGCCAGCAGCTTGAACAGGGGACTCTCCTACAATGAGCAGTTCTTC. Protein product: CASSLNRGLSYNEQFF.

This clonotype was seen a few times. This sequence joins TRBV7-3 and TRBJ2-7; D unclear. V dropped 4 bases and J dropped 4 bases, with 11 bases sitting between them. CDR1 and CDR2 from the germline V gene are SGHTA and FQGTGA. The length of the CDR3 is 13 residues. The CDR3 sequence: CASSSYTGYEQYF. The CDR3 DNA reads TGTGCCAGCAGCTCTTATACCGGGTACGAGCAGTACTTC. Full variable domain (outside the CDR3, taken from reference TRBV7-3 and TRBJ2-7): GAGVSQTPSNKVTEKGKYVELRCDPISGHTALYWYRQSLGQGPEFLIYFQGTGAADDSGLPNDRFFAVRPEGSVSTLKIQRTERGDSAVYLCASSSYTGYEQYFGPGTRLTVT.

The chain carries TRBV10-3 and TRBJ1-2, with 7 bases matching TRBD1. The V gene end was trimmed by 4 bases and the J gene end by 3 bases; junction bases not matched to a gene: 8. This CDR3 contains 15 residues. From germline, CDR1 is ENHRY and CDR2 SYGVKD. CDR3 region: CAISGVGGTDYGYTF. DNA of the CDR3: TGTGCCATCAGTGGCGTGGGAGGGACAGACTATGGCTACACCTTC.

This clonotype was detected a few times. The genes are TRBV20-1 and TRBJ1-1; D may be TRBD1 (5 bases). The V end lost 2 bases, the J end lost 0 bases, and 16 bases lay between the germline ends. The CDR3 totals 16 residues. Germline-derived CDR1 and CDR2 are DFQATT and SNEGSKA (reference sequence). The CDR3 region has the DNA TGCAGTGCTAGATCCCCGTCGGGGCTGATGAACACTGAAGCTTTCTTT. This translates into CSARSPSGLMNTEAFF.

This clonotype was detected only once. The chain recombines TRBV25-1 with TRBJ2-6; TRBD1 might be the D (6 bases). CDR1 is MGHDK and CDR2 is SYGVNS in the germline V gene. CDR3 length: 16 residues. The ends were cut back, 3 bases at V and 0 bases at J, with 9 bases in the middle. This CDR3 is CASSELGGSGANVLTF. CDR3 DNA: TGTGCCAGCAGTGAGCTAGGGGGCTCTGGGGCCAACGTCCTGACTTTC.

This sequence joins TRBV20-1 and TRBJ2-2; D is unclear. V was trimmed by 6 bases and J by 3 bases, leaving 11 bases between them. Germline CDR1 is DFQATT and CDR2 is SNEGSKA (reference sequence). The CDR3 runs 13 residues. CDR3 sequence: CSAHAPDTGELFF. CDR3 nucleotide sequence: TGCAGTGCCCACGCACCGGACACCGGGGAGCTGTTTTTT.

There are many counts of this clonotype. The J gene is TRBJ2-7, the V gene TRBV6-2 or TRBV6-3; 7 bases are shared with TRBD1. The germline CDR1 and CDR2 sequences are MNHEY and SVGEGT. Trimming took 3 bases from V and 7 from J; bases not matched to a gene: 3. This CDR3 has 12 residues. For the CDR3, the DNA is TGTGCCAGCAGTTATTGGGGACAGGAGCAGTACTTC. Translated: CASSYWGQEQYF.

This clonotype was counted a few times. This chain joins TRBV5-1 and TRBJ1-5, with a tentative D call TRBD1 (5 bases). V lost 0 bases and J lost 6, with 10 bases in between. The CDR3 has 14 residues. Germline V gene lookup returns CDR1 SGHRS and CDR2 YFSETQ. CDR3 in amino acids: CASSLGGAAQPQHF. As DNA, the CDR3 is TGCGCCAGCAGCTTGGGGGGCGCGGCTCAGCCCCAGCATTTT.

V gene TRBV20-1 combines with J gene TRBJ2-7; perhaps D is TRBD1 or TRBD2 (5 bases each). This CDR3 contains 15 residues. Germline V gene lookup returns CDR1 DFQATT and CDR2 SNEGSKA (reference sequence). V dropped 1 base and J dropped 3 bases, with 16 bases sitting between them. The CDR3 spells CSARATGTSNYEQYF. CDR3 sequence (DNA): TGCAGTGCTAGAGCAACCGGGACGTCCAACTACGAGCAGTACTTC.

The chain joins TRBV10-3 to TRBJ2-7; TRBD1 agrees at 8 bases. The germline gives CDR1 ENHRY, CDR2 SYGVKD. The trim removed 6 bases at V and 2 bases at J, leaving 6 bases unmatched. This CDR3 contains 14 residues. CDR3 bases: TGTGCCATCAGCCGACAGGGGTCCACCTACGAGCAGTACTTC. Protein: CAISRQGSTYEQYF.

The chain recombines TRBV20-1 with TRBJ1-5; TRBD1 is a possible D gene (5 bases). Germline CDR1 and CDR2: DFQATT and SNEGSKA (reference sequence). V shed 6 bases and J shed 0 bases, with 12 bases lying between them. The CDR3 runs 14 residues. In DNA form, the CDR3 reads TGCAGTGCCGGGACCGGAGATAGCAATCAGCCCCAGCATTTT. Encoded protein: CSAGTGDSNQPQHF.

This chain uses TRBV5-4 with TRBJ2-3, with 12 bases lining up with TRBD2. This CDR3 has 18 residues. The ends lost 2 bases at V and 6 bases at J; junction bases unmatched: 13. Germline loops: CDR1 SGHNT, CDR2 YYREEE (reference sequence). CDR3 bases: TGTGCCAGCAGCTTACTAGCGGGGGGCCCCACTCCGGGTGATACGCAGTATTTT. Protein: CASSLLAGGPTPGDTQYF.

The rearrangement joins TRBV2 to TRBJ2-3, with 9 bases lining up with TRBD2. The CDR3 has 18 residues. The trim removed 8 bases at V and 1 base at J, leaving 16 bases unmatched. Germline CDR1 is SNHLY and CDR2 is FYNNEI. The CDR3 nucleotides are TGTGCCAGCTGTTTATCAGTTAGGGGACTAGCTGGCACAGATACGCAGTATTTT. It translates to CASCLSVRGLAGTDTQYF.

A few counts support this clonotype. The V call is TRBV12-3 or TRBV12-4, the J call TRBJ1-1; D is ambiguous. This CDR3 spans 14 amino acids. Trimming left V 1 base short and J 5 bases short, with 11 bases between. CDR3 protein: CASSLGAGRTEAFF. Here the CDR3 DNA reads TGTGCCAGCAGTTTAGGGGCAGGACGAACTGAAGCTTTCTTT.

The chain employs TRBV10-1 and TRBJ1-1; possible D gene TRBD1, 6 bases. Trimming left V 3 bases short and J 8 bases short, with 13 bases between. There are 13 residues in the CDR3. In germline, CDR1 is WNHNN, CDR2 SYGVQD (reference sequence). The CDR3 here is CASSEYTGAEAFF. The CDR3 nucleotides read TGCGCCAGCAGTGAATATACGGGGGCAGAAGCTTTCTTT.

DNA of the CDR3: TGCAGCGTTGAAGATGTTAGGTGGGATGAGCAGTTCTTC. Translation gives CSVEDVRWDEQFF. The chain combines TRBV29-1 with TRBJ2-1; D ambiguous. This CDR3 region has 13 residues. V lost 0 bases and J 8 bases, leaving 11 bases between the germline ends. The germline V gene has CDR1 SQVTM and CDR2 ANQGSEA.

V gene TRBV15 combines with J gene TRBJ2-6; D possibly corresponds to TRBD2 (5 bases). The CDR3 is 16 amino acids. Germline V lookup: CDR1 LNHNV, CDR2 YYDKDF (reference sequence). The V and J ends lost 0 bases and 4 bases respectively, with 10 bases between them. The CDR3 here is CATSRDGGGGANVLTF. The CDR3 nucleotides are TGTGCCACCAGCAGAGATGGAGGTGGGGGGGCCAACGTCCTGACTTTC.

This clonotype turned up a few times. V gene TRBV11-2 combines with J gene TRBJ2-7; D is unclear. Germline loops: CDR1 SGHAT, CDR2 FQNNGV. CDR3 size: 15 residues. Trimming pared 5 bases from V and 6 bases from J, leaving 20 bases between. The CDR3 DNA sequence: TGTGCCAGCAGCATGACCGATGTTCCCCTTTTCGAGCAGTACTTC. This gives the protein CASSMTDVPLFEQYF. Drawing the rest from reference TRBV11-2 and TRBJ2-7, the complete variable domain is EAGVAQSPRYKIIEKRQSVAFWCNPISGHATLYWYQQILGQGPKLLIQFQNNGVVDDSQLPKDRFSAERLKGVDSTLKIQPAKLEDSAVYLCASSMTDVPLFEQYFGPGTRLTVT.

The chain couples TRBV20-1 to TRBJ2-2; D gene unclear. The germline CDR1 and CDR2 sequences are DFQATT and SNEGSKA (reference sequence). There are 13 residues in the CDR3. Trimming cost V 3 bases and J 2 bases, with 7 bases left between them. The CDR3 nucleotides read TGCAGTGCTAGGGAGCCTAACACCGGGGAGCTGTTTTTT. Its protein product is CSAREPNTGELFF.

In this sample, this clonotype turned up a few times. The chain has TRBV6-4 and TRBJ2-3, with D possibly matching TRBD2 (6 bases). Germline V gene data show CDR1 as MRHNA and CDR2 as SNTAGT. The CDR3 runs 15 residues. V lost 6 bases, J lost 0 bases, and 13 bases lay in between. DNA for the CDR3: TGTGCCAGCAGGGATAGCGGCACTAGCACAGATACGCAGTATTTT. As protein: CASRDSGTSTDTQYF.

Of note for this clonotype: The missing conserved phenylalanine or tryptophan at the end of this CDR3 makes a read error likely. The chain combines TRBV10-3 with TRBJ2-2; no definite D call. The germline V gene has CDR1 ENHRY and CDR2 SYGVKD. With 4 bases removed from V and 2 bases from J, the gap between germline ends came to 8 bases. This CDR3 region has 14 residues. The CDR3 reads CAISGGSNTGELFI. The CDR3, as DNA: TGTGCCATCAGTGGGGGATCCAACACCGGGGAGCTGTTTATT.

The chain uses TRBV12-3 or TRBV12-4 and TRBJ2-5; perhaps TRBD1 as D (5 bases). CDR3 length: 15 residues. Trimming took 2 bases from V and 4 from J, leaving 14 bases between them. The CDR3 DNA reads TGTGCCAGCAGTTTAAGCAGGGTAGGGTCAGAGACCCAGTACTTC. This sequence encodes CASSLSRVGSETQYF.